The rows below give T cell receptor beta chains drawn from one sample of a study of cytomegalovirus exposure and HLA in healthy donors. The repertoire was sequenced with immunoSEQ multiplex PCR; TCRdb's copy has only in-frame clones and lacks some. The sample lists 120,000 or so clones, more than 80% occurring once. The specimen sequenced was PBMCs. The receptor set was obtained from a man younger than 40 in good health and CMV-seropositive. Both conserved end residues are part of each CDR3. The D gene is left open where the match is weak. Expanded clones get a size class; other rows say once, few or many, or leave the size out.

>TRBV4-1|NA|TRBJ1-6|17|NA
TGCGCCAGCAGCCAAATTCGGCAGAGGTCGGAGAATTCACCCCTCCACTTT
CASSQIRQRSENSPLHF
>TRBV29-1|NA|TRBJ2-5|14|NA
TGCAGCGTTGTATCGCAGGGCTCCGGAGAGACCCAGTACTTC
CSVVSQGSGETQYF
>TRBV2|NA|TRBJ1-6|13|NA
TGTGCCAGCATACAGGGTGCCAATTCACCCCTCCACTTT
CASIQGANSPLHF
>TRBV7-3|NA|TRBJ2-1|12|NA
TGTGCCAGCAGCCCCGATCTGTCGTCGAGGTTCTTC
CASSPDLSSRFF
>TRBV27|NA|TRBJ1-6|15|NA
TGTGCCAGCAGTCCCCAAGGGGGGGGCAATTCACCCCTCCACTTT
CASSPQGGGNSPLHF
>TRBV5-1|NA|TRBJ2-5|17|TRBD2
TGCGCCAGCAGATGGAGACTAGCGGGGGGAATAAAAGAGACCCAGTACTTC
CASRWRLAGGIKETQYF
>TRBV18|once|TRBJ1-2|15|TRBD1
TGTGCCAGCTCCAGTCGGGACAGGGTTGACTATGGCTACACCTTC
CASSSRDRVDYGYTF
>TRBV6-1|NA|TRBJ2-7|14|TRBD2
TGTGCCAGCAGTGAGGGACTACCAGACTACGAGCAGTACTTC
CASSEGLPDYEQYF
>TRBV5-1|NA|TRBJ2-3|15|NA
TGCGCCAGTAACCCCGCGGGACTTTCCACAGATACGCAGTATTTT
CASNPAGLSTDTQYF
>TRBV29-1|NA|TRBJ1-1|13|NA
TGCAGCGTTAGGACAGATATGAACACTGAAGCTTTCTTT
CSVRTDMNTEAFF
>TRBV15|few|TRBJ2-3|17|TRBD2
TGTGCCACCAGCAGAGACGCTAGCGGGGCAAAGACAGATACGCAGTATTTT
CATSRDASGAKTDTQYF
>TRBV7-8|NA|TRBJ2-5|17|TRBD2
TGTGCCAGCAGCTTAGTAGGGACTAGCGGGGGTGGTGGGACCCAGTACTTC
CASSLVGTSGGGGTQYF
>TRBV11-3|NA|TRBJ2-1|15|TRBD1
TGTGCCAGCAGCTTAGTTTTCGGGACAGGGGGCGAGCAGTTCTTC
CASSLVFGTGGEQFF
>TRBV27|once|TRBJ1-1|12|TRBD1
TGTGCCAGCAGTTTCCGGACAGGGGAGGCTTTCTTT
CASSFRTGEAFF
>TRBV30|NA|TRBJ2-7|15|NA
TGTGCCTGGAGAGATGAGGCAGGAGGATCCTACGAGCAGTACTTC
CAWRDEAGGSYEQYF
>TRBV5-1|NA|TRBJ1-1|14|NA
TGCGCCAGCGGCGCGGGGGGCCTGAACACTGAAGCTTTCTTT
CASGAGGLNTEAFF
>TRBV5-1|NA|TRBJ2-1|14|NA
TGCGCCAGCAGTTGGACACAGTTTAACAATGAGCAGTTCTTC
CASSWTQFNNEQFF
>TRBV27|NA|TRBJ2-2|15|TRBD1
TGTGCCAGCAGTTGGGGACAGGGACTAACCGGGGAGCTGTTTTTT
CASSWGQGLTGELFF
>TRBV19|NA|TRBJ2-1|14|NA
TGTGCCAGTACTCCCGCGGCAGGGATCGATGAGCAGTTCTTC
CASTPAAGIDEQFF
>TRBV27|NA|TRBJ2-3|13|NA
TGTGCCAGCGGACCCCTAGGGGTGACAGCAAAGCATTTT
CASGPLGVTAKHF
>TRBV6-6|once|TRBJ1-2|14|NA
TGTGCCAGCAGTTCCGGGGGGGGTGGCTATGGCTACACCTTC
CASSSGGGGYGYTF
>TRBV19|NA|TRBJ2-1|15|TRBD2
TGTGCCAGTAGTTACGGGGGGTATTTTTCGAATGAGCAGTTCTTC
CASSYGGYFSNEQFF
>TRBV14|NA|TRBJ1-6|18|TRBD1
TGTGCCAGCAGCCAAGGTTGGGGCAGGGGGTTAGGTAATTCACCCCTCCACTTT
CASSQGWGRGLGNSPLHF
>TRBV29-1|NA|TRBJ2-7|14|TRBD2
TGCAGCGCACGGACTAGCGGGGAGACCTACGAGCAGTACTTC
CSARTSGETYEQYF
>TRBV7-3|NA|TRBJ1-4|15|NA
TGTGCCAGCAGCCCCAGTGGGGGGTGGGGTGAAAAACTGTTTTTT
CASSPSGGWGEKLFF